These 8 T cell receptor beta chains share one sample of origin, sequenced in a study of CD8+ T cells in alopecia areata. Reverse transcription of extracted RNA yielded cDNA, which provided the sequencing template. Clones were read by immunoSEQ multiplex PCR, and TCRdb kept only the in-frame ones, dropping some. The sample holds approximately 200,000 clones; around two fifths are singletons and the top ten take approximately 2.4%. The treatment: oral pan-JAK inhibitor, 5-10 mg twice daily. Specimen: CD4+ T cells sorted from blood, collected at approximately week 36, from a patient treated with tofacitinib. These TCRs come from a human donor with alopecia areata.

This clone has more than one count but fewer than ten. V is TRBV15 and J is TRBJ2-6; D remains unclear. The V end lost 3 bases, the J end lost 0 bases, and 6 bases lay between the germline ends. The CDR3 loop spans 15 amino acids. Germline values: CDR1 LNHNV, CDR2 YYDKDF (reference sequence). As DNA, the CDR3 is TGTGCCACCAGCAGTGTCTTCTCTGGGGCCAACGTCCTGACTTTC. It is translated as CATSSVFSGANVLTF.

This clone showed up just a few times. This CDR3 reads CSAPGGDGETQYF. CDR3 nucleotides: TGCAGCGCCCCCGGGGGAGATGGGGAGACCCAGTACTTC. The chain recombines TRBV29-1 with TRBJ2-5, with D possibly being TRBD2 (6 bases). The V gene lost 7 bases and the J gene lost 5 bases, with 17 bases spanning the gap. CDR1 and CDR2 from the germline V gene are SQVTM and ANQGSEA. CDR3 size: 13 residues.

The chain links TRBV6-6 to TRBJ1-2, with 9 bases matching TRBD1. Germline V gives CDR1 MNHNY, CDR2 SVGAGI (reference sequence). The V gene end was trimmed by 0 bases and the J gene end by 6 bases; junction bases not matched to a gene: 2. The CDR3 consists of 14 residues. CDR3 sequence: CASSYSGTGHGYTF. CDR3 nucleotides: TGTGCCAGCAGTTACTCAGGGACAGGGCATGGCTACACCTTC.

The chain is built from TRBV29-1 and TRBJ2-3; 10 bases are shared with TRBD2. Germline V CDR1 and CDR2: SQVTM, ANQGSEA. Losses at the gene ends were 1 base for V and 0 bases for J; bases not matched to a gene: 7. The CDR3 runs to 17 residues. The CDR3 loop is CSVEGLAGGQSTDTQYF. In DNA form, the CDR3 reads TGCAGCGTTGAAGGGTTAGCGGGAGGCCAGAGCACAGATACGCAGTATTTT.

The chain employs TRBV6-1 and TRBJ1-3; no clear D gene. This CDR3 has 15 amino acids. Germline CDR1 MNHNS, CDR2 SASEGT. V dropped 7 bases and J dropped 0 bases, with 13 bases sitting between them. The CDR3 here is CASTLGRSSGNTIYF. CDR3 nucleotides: TGTGCCAGCACTTTAGGACGGAGCTCTGGAAACACCATATATTTT.

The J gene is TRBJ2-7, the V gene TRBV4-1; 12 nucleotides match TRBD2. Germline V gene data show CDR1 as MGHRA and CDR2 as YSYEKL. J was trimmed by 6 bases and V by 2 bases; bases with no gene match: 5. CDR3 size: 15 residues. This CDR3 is CASSQSASGRAEQYF. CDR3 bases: TGCGCCAGCAGCCAATCGGCTAGCGGGAGGGCCGAGCAGTACTTC.

Here the CDR3 reads CASSQDPSYGYTF. The CDR3 DNA sequence: TGTGCCAGCAGCCAAGACCCCAGTTATGGCTACACCTTC. The chain carries TRBV14 and TRBJ1-2, with no clear D. The germline gives CDR1 SGHDN, CDR2 FVKESK. V shed 0 bases and J shed 5 bases, with 7 bases lying between them. This CDR3 is 13 amino acids long.

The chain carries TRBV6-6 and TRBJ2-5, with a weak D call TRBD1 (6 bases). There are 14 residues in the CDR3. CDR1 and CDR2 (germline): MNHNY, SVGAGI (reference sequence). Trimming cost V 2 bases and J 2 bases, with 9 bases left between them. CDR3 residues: CASSYRGGQETQYF. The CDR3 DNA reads TGTGCCAGCAGTTACAGAGGGGGACAAGAGACCCAGTACTTC.